Below are 27 T cell receptor beta chains sequenced from a single sample in a study of beta chain features in type 1 diabetes. Expressed TCRB transcripts got sequenced, as all isolated RNA was reverse transcribed. Produced via immunoSEQ multiplex PCR; TCRdb's table is partial and in-frame only. The top ten clones hold around 0.095% of a sample with 620,000 or so clones, 15% to 17% of them seen once. Sample: naive CD4+ T cells from blood. Receptors were obtained from a man aged 18 to 30 in good health.

This clone was observed a few times. This rearrangement joins TRBV10-3 to TRBJ1-1, with 8 bases matching TRBD1. With 10 bases clipped from V and 4 bases from J, the junction kept 17 bases outside the gene matches. The CDR3 loop spans 16 amino acids. CDR1 ENHRY and CDR2 SYGVKD come from the germline V gene. This CDR3 is CATEPGGTGQGTEAFF. DNA for the CDR3: TGTGCCACTGAACCTGGGGGGACCGGACAGGGCACTGAAGCTTTCTTT.

J is TRBJ2-7 and V is TRBV14; 7 bases align to TRBD2. The length of the CDR3 is 14 residues. J lost 9 bases, V lost 4 bases, and 12 bases had no gene match. CDR1 and CDR2 (germline): SGHDN, FVKESK. The CDR3 coding sequence is TGTGCCAGCAGCCTTCGTGGAGGGAGGGTAGGGCAGTACTTC. Amino acids: CASSLRGGRVGQYF.

This chain connects TRBV4-1 to TRBJ2-1; TRBD1 agrees at 12 bases. V dropped 1 base and J dropped 8; count of bases not matched to a gene: 9. Germline loops: CDR1 MGHRA, CDR2 YSYEKL. The CDR3 contains 17 residues. CDR3 sequence reads: CASSQGPGTGGLDEQFF. Written as DNA, the CDR3 is TGCGCCAGCAGCCAAGGGCCCGGGACAGGGGGCTTAGATGAGCAGTTCTTC.

This clone has more than one count but fewer than ten. The chain couples TRBV7-3 to TRBJ2-3; a weak D match, TRBD1 (5 bases). The CDR3 is 13 residues long. Germline loops: CDR1 SGHTA, CDR2 FQGTGA. Trimming shortened V by 6 bases and J by 3 bases, and 10 bases separated the two germline ends. CDR3 DNA: TGTGCCAGCAGACCTGCAGGGACAGATACGCAGTATTTT. As protein: CASRPAGTDTQYF.

DNA of the CDR3: TGTGCCAGCAGGACCGGGACTAGCGGGAGGGTAGGCCCCTACGAGCAGTACTTC. Amino acids: CASRTGTSGRVGPYEQYF. This sequence joins TRBV2 and TRBJ2-7, with 16 bases fitting TRBD2. Germline V lookup: CDR1 SNHLY, CDR2 FYNNEI. The CDR3 sequence is 18 residues long. Trimming removed 6 bases from V and 2 bases from J; junction bases left unmatched: 10.

There are a few counts of this clone. V and J are TRBV28 and TRBJ2-7; no definite D call. V gave up 9 bases and J gave up 5 bases, with 17 bases separating them. Germline CDR1 MDHEN, CDR2 SYDVKM. CDR3 length: 13 residues. The CDR3, as DNA: TGTGCCAGTACTTCCGGAAATGGGGACGAGCAGTACTTC. Protein: CASTSGNGDEQYF.

The rearrangement links TRBV6-4 to TRBJ2-2; D might be TRBD1 (6 bases). The germline CDR1 and CDR2 sequences are MRHNA and SNTAGT. V was shortened by 9 bases and J by 1 base, with 9 bases between the two germline ends. The CDR3 totals 13 residues. The DNA for the CDR3 is TGTGCCAGTCTGGGACAGAACACCGGGGAGCTGTTTTTT. This sequence encodes CASLGQNTGELFF.

V is TRBV5-1 and J is TRBJ2-7; D is undetermined. CDR1 and CDR2 from the germline V gene are SGHRS and YFSETQ. Trimming took 0 bases from V and 0 from J, leaving 10 bases between them. This CDR3 region has 15 residues. Here the CDR3 reads CASSLASYPSYEQYF. DNA of the CDR3: TGCGCCAGCAGCTTGGCCTCCTACCCCTCCTACGAGCAGTACTTC.

This clone was seen a few times. The chain uses TRBV7-9 and TRBJ1-1, with D unresolved. Germline CDR1 reads SEHNR; CDR2 reads FQNEAQ (reference sequence). This CDR3 comprises 14 residues. The V end lost 5 bases, the J end lost 1 base, and 11 bases lay between the germline ends. The CDR3 loop reads CASSPRRRNTEAFF. CDR3 DNA sequence: TGTGCCAGCAGCCCCAGACGTAGGAACACTGAAGCTTTCTTT.

This clone showed up just a few times. The chain joins TRBV14 to TRBJ2-5, with 10 positions matching TRBD2. The V and J ends lost 6 bases and 5 bases, in that order; junction bases with no gene match: 15. CDR3 length: 17 residues. Germline V CDR1 and CDR2: SGHDN, FVKESK. CDR3 region: CASSYARLPGLAETQYF. CDR3 nucleotide sequence: TGTGCCAGCAGTTACGCACGACTCCCGGGACTAGCGGAGACCCAGTACTTC.

This clone was seen a few times. The J gene is TRBJ2-7, the V gene TRBV20-1; TRBD1 matches 8 bases. Germline loops: CDR1 DFQATT, CDR2 SNEGSKA (reference sequence). The CDR3 runs to 11 residues. CDR3 sequence (DNA): TGCCTTGGACAGGGAAACGACGAGCAGTACTTC. This sequence encodes CLGQGNDEQYF.

This clone showed up just a few times. The CDR3 DNA is TGTGCCAGCAGCTTAGAAACAGGGGCCAGCTCTGGGGCCAACGTCCTGACTTTC. Translating it yields CASSLETGASSGANVLTF. V usage is TRBV7-6 and J usage is TRBJ2-6, with 7 bases fitting TRBD1. Per the germline V gene, CDR1 is SGHVS and CDR2 is FNYEAQ. CDR3 length: 18 residues. The trim removed 1 base at V and 0 bases at J, leaving 6 bases unmatched.

The chain recombines TRBV10-3 with TRBJ2-2; D possibly uses TRBD1 or TRBD2 (5 bases each). The CDR3 is made up of 15 amino acids. Germline assignment: CDR1 ENHRY and CDR2 SYGVKD. V lost 1 base and J lost 7, with 13 bases in between. CDR3 DNA: TGTGCCATCAGTGAGTTGGGACCTCAAGACGGGGAGCTGTTTTTT. As protein: CAISELGPQDGELFF.

The gene calls are TRBV5-4 and TRBJ2-3; perhaps TRBD1 as D (6 bases). The length of the CDR3 is 16 residues. The germline V gene has CDR1 SGHNT and CDR2 YYREEE (reference sequence). Trimming shortened V by 3 bases and J by 1 base, and 15 bases separated the two germline ends. The DNA for the CDR3 is TGTGCCAGCAGCTGGGGGCTAGCTTCTCGCACAGATACGCAGTATTTT. Translating gives CASSWGLASRTDTQYF.

This clone has just a few counts. The rearrangement uses TRBV29-1 and TRBJ1-2; tentative D call: TRBD1 (5 bases). Germline values: CDR1 SQVTM, CDR2 ANQGSEA. Trimming left V 4 bases short and J 0 bases short, with 21 bases between. The CDR3 loop spans 17 amino acids. CDR3 nucleotides: TGCAGCGTTGGTTTTGGCCATGGGGCTGGGGCTAACTATGGCTACACCTTC. This gives the protein CSVGFGHGAGANYGYTF.

Concerning this clone itself: Other DNA sequences in the same sample also yield this CDR3. The V call is TRBV7-2, the J call TRBJ2-7; no clear D. V was cut by 1 base and J by 2 bases, with 6 bases left in between. CDR1 is SGHTA, CDR2 FQGNSA, per germline. This CDR3 has 13 amino acids. CDR3 coding DNA: TGTGCCAGCAGCTTAGGACGTACCTACGAGCAGTACTTC. It codes for CASSLGRTYEQYF.

The gene calls are TRBV14 and TRBJ2-7; 9 bases are shared with TRBD1. The germline CDR1 and CDR2 sequences are SGHDN and FVKESK. CDR3 size: 15 residues. The trim removed 4 bases at V and 3 bases at J, leaving 7 bases unmatched. The CDR3, as DNA: TGTGCCAGCAGCCCCCGCGGGACAGGGAGCTACGAGCAGTACTTC. Protein sequence: CASSPRGTGSYEQYF.

This clone was recorded a few times. The gene calls are TRBV7-2 and TRBJ2-3; 7 nucleotides line up with TRBD1. Germline V gene lookup returns CDR1 SGHTA and CDR2 FQGNSA. CDR3 length equals 16 residues. Trimming cost V 4 bases and J 1 base; bases outside gene matches: 8. The DNA of the CDR3 is TGTGCCAGCAGCTCGGCGACAGGGTTGCGCACAGATACGCAGTATTTT. Translated: CASSSATGLRTDTQYF.

On this clone itself: One junction end does not reproduce the germline sequence, and a read error may be involved. This rearrangement joins TRBV6-1 to TRBJ2-5; 11 bases fit TRBD1. Germline values: CDR1 MNHNS, CDR2 SASEGT. The CDR3 has 17 residues. The CDR3 coding sequence is TGTGCCATCAGTGACACTTCCGGACAGGGGGCAGGGGAGACCCAGTACTTC. Translated, it gives CAISDTSGQGAGETQYF.

The rearrangement links TRBV11-3 to TRBJ2-7; D is ambiguous. The CDR3 is made up of 13 amino acids. V was clipped by 0 bases and J by 4 bases, with 7 bases between them. Germline V gene sequence: CDR1 SGHNT, CDR2 YENEEA. CDR3 DNA: TGTGCCAGCAGCTTAGACAGAGCTTACGAGCAGTACTTC. Amino acids: CASSLDRAYEQYF.

This sequence joins TRBV2 and TRBJ2-7; D is unclear. The V end lost 6 bases, the J end lost 1 base, and 22 bases lay between the germline ends. Germline CDR1 SNHLY, CDR2 FYNNEI. The CDR3 has 17 amino acids. CDR3 sequence reads: CASREITWQDKSYEQYF. CDR3 sequence (DNA): TGTGCCAGCAGAGAGATAACGTGGCAGGATAAATCCTACGAGCAGTACTTC.

The rearrangement joins TRBV6-5 to TRBJ2-7; 9 bases are a match to TRBD2. Germline loops: CDR1 MNHEY, CDR2 SVGAGI. The CDR3 has 14 residues. V lost 6 bases and J lost 4; bases outside the gene matches: 7. The CDR3 bases are TGTGCCAGCAGCTCACTAGCGGGCAAGTACGAGCAGTACTTC. Protein sequence: CASSSLAGKYEQYF.

The chain has TRBV6-1 and TRBJ1-2, with D uncertain. Per germline, CDR1 MNHNS and CDR2 SASEGT. V was pared by 1 base and J by 2 bases, with 11 bases between. This CDR3 spans 15 amino acids. CDR3 sequence reads: CASSEDVGPNYGYTF. In nucleotides, the CDR3 is TGTGCCAGCAGTGAAGATGTAGGGCCGAACTATGGCTACACCTTC.

The chain uses TRBV19 and TRBJ2-7; a weak D match, TRBD2 (5 bases). Trimming removed 3 bases at V and 6 bases at J, with 18 bases between. Germline loops: CDR1 LNHDA, CDR2 SQIVND (reference sequence). This CDR3 comprises 15 residues. For the CDR3, the DNA is TGTGCCAGTAGTATCCGGGGAACTTTCCCGGCCGAGCAGTACTTC. It encodes CASSIRGTFPAEQYF.

J is TRBJ2-7 and V is TRBV7-9, with 8 bases matching TRBD1. The V gene's germline CDR1 is SEHNR and CDR2 FQNEAQ (reference sequence). Trimming took 2 bases from V and 7 from J; bases not matched to a gene: 13. CDR3 size: 16 residues. The CDR3 protein is CASSLSRSAGGEEQYF. In nucleotides, the CDR3 is TGTGCCAGCAGCTTAAGTCGCAGTGCAGGGGGCGAGGAGCAGTACTTC.

This clone was detected a few times. This chain uses TRBV7-2 with TRBJ1-5, with unresolved D. The CDR3 is 15 amino acids. V gave up 3 bases and J gave up 0 bases, with 9 bases separating them. Germline V gene data show CDR1 as SGHTA and CDR2 as FQGNSA. DNA of the CDR3: TGTGCCAGCAGCTTGAGGGCTTATAGCAATCAGCCCCAGCATTTT. Protein sequence: CASSLRAYSNQPQHF.

In regard to this clone: At one end, the junction sequence differs from germline, possibly due to a read error. The chain combines TRBV7-7 with TRBJ2-3; D is undetermined. Germline loops: CDR1 SSHAT, CDR2 FNYEAQ (reference sequence). This CDR3 spans 16 amino acids. The CDR3 DNA follows: TGTGCTAGCAGCTTCCGCGGCCCCCAAGGCACAGATACGCAGTATTTT. Translating gives CASSFRGPQGTDTQYF.